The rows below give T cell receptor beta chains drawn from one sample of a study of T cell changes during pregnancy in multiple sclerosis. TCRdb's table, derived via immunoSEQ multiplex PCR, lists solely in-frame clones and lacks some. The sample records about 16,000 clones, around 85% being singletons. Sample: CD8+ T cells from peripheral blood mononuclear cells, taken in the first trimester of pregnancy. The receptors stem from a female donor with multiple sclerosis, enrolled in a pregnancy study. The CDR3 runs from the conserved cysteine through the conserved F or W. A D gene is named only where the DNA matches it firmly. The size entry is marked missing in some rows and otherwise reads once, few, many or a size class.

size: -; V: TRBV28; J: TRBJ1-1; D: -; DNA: TGTGCCAGCAGTTTGGGGCAGAACACTGAAGCTTTCTTT; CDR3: CASSLGQNTEAFF
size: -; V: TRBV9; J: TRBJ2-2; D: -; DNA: TGTGCCAGCAGCGAGGGGGCCGGGGAGCTGTTTTTT; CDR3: CASSEGAGELFF
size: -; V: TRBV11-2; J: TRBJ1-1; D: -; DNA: TGTGCCAGCAGCTTAACAGGGAATGAAGCTTTCTTT; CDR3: CASSLTGNEAFF
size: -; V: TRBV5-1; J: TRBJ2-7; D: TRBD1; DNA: TGCGCCAGCGGACAGGGGGACGAGCAGTACTTC; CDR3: CASGQGDEQYF
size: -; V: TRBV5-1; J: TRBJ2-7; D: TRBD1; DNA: TGCGCCAGCAGCGCCGGGACAGGGGAGGGTACCTACGAGCAGTACTTC; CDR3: CASSAGTGEGTYEQYF
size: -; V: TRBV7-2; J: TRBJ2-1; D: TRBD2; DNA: TGTGCCAGCAGCCCGGAGAGCGGGGCAGACAATGAGCAGTTCTTC; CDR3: CASSPESGADNEQFF
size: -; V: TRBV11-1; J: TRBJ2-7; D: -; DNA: TGTGCCAGCAGCTTATTTTCAGGGGACTACGAGCAGTACTTC; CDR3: CASSLFSGDYEQYF
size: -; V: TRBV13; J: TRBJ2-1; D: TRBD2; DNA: TGTGCCAGCAGCCAAAGGACTAGACGATACAATGAGCAGTTCTTC; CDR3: CASSQRTRRYNEQFF
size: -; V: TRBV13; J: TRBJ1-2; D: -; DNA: TGTGCCAGCAGCTCATCAAGCGGAACCTATGGCTACACCTTC; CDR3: CASSSSSGTYGYTF
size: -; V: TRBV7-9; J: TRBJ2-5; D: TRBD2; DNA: TGTGCCAGCAGCCCAGCGGGGAAGACCCAGTACTTC; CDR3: CASSPAGKTQYF
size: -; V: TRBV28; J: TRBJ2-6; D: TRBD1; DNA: TGTGCCAGCAGTTTATGGGACAGGGGGAACTCTGGGGCCAACGTCCTGACTTTC; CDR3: CASSLWDRGNSGANVLTF
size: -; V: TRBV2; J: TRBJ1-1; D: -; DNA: TGTGCCAGCAGTCGCGACAGGACGAACACTGAAGCTTTCTTT; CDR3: CASSRDRTNTEAFF
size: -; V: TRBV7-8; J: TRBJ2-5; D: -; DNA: TGTGCCAGCAGCCTAGCTCCCGGGGGCCAAGAGACCCAGTACTTC; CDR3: CASSLAPGGQETQYF
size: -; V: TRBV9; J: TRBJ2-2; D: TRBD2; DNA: TGTGCCAGCAGTCGCGGGGGGAATTCCGGGGAGCTGTTTTTT; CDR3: CASSRGGNSGELFF
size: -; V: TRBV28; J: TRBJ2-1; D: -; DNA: TGTGCCAGCAGTTCCATCCTGAGGGAACTTCCCTACAATGAGCAGTTCTTC; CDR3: CASSSILRELPYNEQFF
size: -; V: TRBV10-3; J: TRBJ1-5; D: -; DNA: TGTGCCATCAGTGAGGTGGGTGGAGGCAATCAGCCCCAGCATTTT; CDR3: CAISEVGGGNQPQHF
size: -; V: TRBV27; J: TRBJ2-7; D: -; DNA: TGTGCCAGCAGTTTATCCCCAGGGAACTCCTACGAGCAGTACTTC; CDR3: CASSLSPGNSYEQYF
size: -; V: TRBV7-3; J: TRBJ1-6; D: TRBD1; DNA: TGTGCCAGCAGCTTAAGTCAGGGGGGCAATTCACCCCTCCACTTT; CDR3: CASSLSQGGNSPLHF
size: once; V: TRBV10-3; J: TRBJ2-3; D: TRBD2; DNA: TGTGCCATCAGTGAGTGGGGGACTAGCGGCCCTAAGGATACGCAGTATTTT; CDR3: CAISEWGTSGPKDTQYF
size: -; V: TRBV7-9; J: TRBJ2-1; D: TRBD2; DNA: TGTGCCAGCAGCTTATGGGGGGGAACTGAGCAGTTCTTC; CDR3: CASSLWGGTEQFF
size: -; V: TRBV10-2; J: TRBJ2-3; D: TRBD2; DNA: TGCGCCAGCAGTGAGACGGGACTAGCGGGAAGTCGGTATTTT; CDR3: CASSETGLAGSRYF
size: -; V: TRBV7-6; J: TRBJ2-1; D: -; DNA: TGTGCCAGCAGCTTAACAGGGATATCCTACAATGAGCAGTTCTTC; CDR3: CASSLTGISYNEQFF
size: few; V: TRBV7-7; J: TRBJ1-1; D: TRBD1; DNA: TGTGCCAGCAGCTCGCGACAGGGGGAGAACACTGAAGCTTTCTTT; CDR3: CASSSRQGENTEAFF
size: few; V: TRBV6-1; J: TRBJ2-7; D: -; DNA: TGTGCCAGCAGTGAAGACGGAGGGTCCTACGAGCAGTACTTC; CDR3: CASSEDGGSYEQYF
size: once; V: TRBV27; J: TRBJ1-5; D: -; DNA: TGTGCCAGCAGTTTTAGGAGTGGGGGGGCTGTGACTCAGCCCCAGCATTTT; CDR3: CASSFRSGGAVTQPQHF
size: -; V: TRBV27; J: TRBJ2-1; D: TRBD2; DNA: TGTGCCAGCAGTTTCGGGCTAGCGGGTTACAATGAGCAGTTCTTC; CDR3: CASSFGLAGYNEQFF
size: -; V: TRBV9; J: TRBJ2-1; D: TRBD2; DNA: TGTGCCAGCAGCGCCCCCCTCACACCTATAGCGGGCTCTGATAACAATGAGCAGTTCTTC; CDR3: CASSAPLTPIAGSDNNEQFF
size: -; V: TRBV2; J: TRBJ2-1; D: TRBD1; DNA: TGTGCCAGCAGTCCCGTCGGGACAGGCGAGTCCAATGAGCAGTTCTTC; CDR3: CASSPVGTGESNEQFF
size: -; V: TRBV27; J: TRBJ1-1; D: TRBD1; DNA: TGTGCCAGCAGTTGGGGACAGACCACTGAAGCTTTCTTT; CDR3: CASSWGQTTEAFF
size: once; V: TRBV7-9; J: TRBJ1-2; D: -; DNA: TGTGCCAGCAGCTTACCTCCGTCCGTGAACTATGGCTACACCTTC; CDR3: CASSLPPSVNYGYTF
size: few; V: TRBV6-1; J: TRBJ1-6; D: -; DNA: TGTGCCAGCAGTGATCCGACAGTGCTTGATTCACCCCTCCACTTT; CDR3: CASSDPTVLDSPLHF
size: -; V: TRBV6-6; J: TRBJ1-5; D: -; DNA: TGTGCCAGCAACGAGGAGTCTGCGGGTCAGCCCCAGCATTTT; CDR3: CASNEESAGQPQHF
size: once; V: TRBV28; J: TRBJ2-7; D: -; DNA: TGTGCCAGCAGTTTTCTGGGGGCAAGACACGAGCAGTACTTC; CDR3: CASSFLGARHEQYF
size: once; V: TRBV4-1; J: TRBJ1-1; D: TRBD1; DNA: TGCGCCAGCAGCCCCCGACAGGGATTGAACACTGAAGCTTTCTTT; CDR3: CASSPRQGLNTEAFF
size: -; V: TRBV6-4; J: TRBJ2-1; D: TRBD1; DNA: TGTGCCAGCAGTGACTCGGGACAGGGGCACAATGAGCAGTTCTTC; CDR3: CASSDSGQGHNEQFF
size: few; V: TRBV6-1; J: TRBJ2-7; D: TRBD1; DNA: TGTGCCAGCAGTGAAGCGCTTGGGGACAGCTCCTACGAGCAGTACTTC; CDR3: CASSEALGDSSYEQYF
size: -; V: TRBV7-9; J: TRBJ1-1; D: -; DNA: TGTGCCAGCAGCGCCCTTTTGACAGCACCAATCTTTGTGAACACTGAAGCTTTCTTT; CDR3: CASSALLTAPIFVNTEAFF
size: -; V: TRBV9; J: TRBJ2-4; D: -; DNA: TGTGCCAGCAGCCCGAGCGGAGCCAAAAACATTCAGTACTTC; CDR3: CASSPSGAKNIQYF
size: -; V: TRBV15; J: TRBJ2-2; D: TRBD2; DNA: TGTGCCACCAGCAGAGATCGCGGACTAGCGTTCACCGGGGAGCTGTTTTTT; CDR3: CATSRDRGLAFTGELFF
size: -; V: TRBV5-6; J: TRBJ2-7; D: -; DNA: TGTGCCAGCTTAATTCAGCGGAGCTCCTACGAGCAGTACTTC; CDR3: CASLIQRSSYEQYF
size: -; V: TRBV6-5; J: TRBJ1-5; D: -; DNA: TGTGCCAGCAGCCCAGAGCGGGGCAGCAATCAGCCCCAGCATTTT; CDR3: CASSPERGSNQPQHF
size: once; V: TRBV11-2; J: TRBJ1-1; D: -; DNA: TGTGCCAGCAGCCGCCTTACAGGGCCTGAAGCTTTCTTT; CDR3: CASSRLTGPEAFF
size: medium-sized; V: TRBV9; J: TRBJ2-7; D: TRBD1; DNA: TGTGCCAGCAGCCCCAGAACCGGGACAGGTATCGACGAGCAGTACTTC; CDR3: CASSPRTGTGIDEQYF
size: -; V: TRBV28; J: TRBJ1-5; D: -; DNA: TGTGCCAGCAGTTTTGAGTCCGCGCGTTATCAGCCCCAGCATTTT; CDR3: CASSFESARYQPQHF
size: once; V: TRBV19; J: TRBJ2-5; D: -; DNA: TGTGCCAGTAGTATAGTAGGGGCTTTAGAATCCCAGTACTTC; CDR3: CASSIVGALESQYF
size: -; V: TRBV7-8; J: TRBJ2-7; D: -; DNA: TGTGCCAGCAGCTTAGTTCCGGTTCCCCACGAGCAGTACTTC; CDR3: CASSLVPVPHEQYF
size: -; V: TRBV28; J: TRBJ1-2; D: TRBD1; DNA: TGTGCCAGCAGTGCGGCCGGGACAGATTATGGCTACACCTTC; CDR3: CASSAAGTDYGYTF
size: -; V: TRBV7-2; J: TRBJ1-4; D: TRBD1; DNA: TGTGCCAGCAGCCGACAGGGGCGTAATGAAAAACTGTTTTTT; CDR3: CASSRQGRNEKLFF
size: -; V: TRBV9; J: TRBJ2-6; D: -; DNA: TGTGCCAGCAGCGTAGCCGGAGGGGCCGGGGCCAACGTCCTGACTTTC; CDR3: CASSVAGGAGANVLTF